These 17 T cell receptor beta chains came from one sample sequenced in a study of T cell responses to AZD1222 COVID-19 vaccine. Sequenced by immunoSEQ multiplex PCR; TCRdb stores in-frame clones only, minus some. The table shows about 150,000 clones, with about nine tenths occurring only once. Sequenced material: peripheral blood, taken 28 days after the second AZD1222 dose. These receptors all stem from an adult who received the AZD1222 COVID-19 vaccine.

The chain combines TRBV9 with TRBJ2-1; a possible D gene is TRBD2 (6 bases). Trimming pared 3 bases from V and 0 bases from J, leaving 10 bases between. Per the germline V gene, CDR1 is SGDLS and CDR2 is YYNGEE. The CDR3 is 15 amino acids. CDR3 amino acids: CASSGSTSSYNEQFF. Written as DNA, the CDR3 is TGTGCCAGCAGCGGATCGACTAGCTCCTACAATGAGCAGTTCTTC.

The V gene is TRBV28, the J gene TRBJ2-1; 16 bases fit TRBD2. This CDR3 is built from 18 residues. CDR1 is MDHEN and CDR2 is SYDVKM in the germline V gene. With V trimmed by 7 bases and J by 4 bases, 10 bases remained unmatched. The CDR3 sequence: CASTGTSGRGSLYNEQFF. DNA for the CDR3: TGTGCCAGCACTGGGACTAGCGGGAGGGGTAGCCTTTACAATGAGCAGTTCTTC.

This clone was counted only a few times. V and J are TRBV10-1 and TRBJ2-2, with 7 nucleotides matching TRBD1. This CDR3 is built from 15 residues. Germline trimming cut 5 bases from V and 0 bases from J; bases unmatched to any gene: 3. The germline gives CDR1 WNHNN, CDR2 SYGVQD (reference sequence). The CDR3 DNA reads TGCGCCAGCAGTCGAGGGGGCCCGAACACCGGGGAGCTGTTTTTT. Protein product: CASSRGGPNTGELFF.

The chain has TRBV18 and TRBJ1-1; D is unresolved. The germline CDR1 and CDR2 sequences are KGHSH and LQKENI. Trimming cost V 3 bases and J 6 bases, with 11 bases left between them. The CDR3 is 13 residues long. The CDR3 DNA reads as TGTGCCAGCTCACCTGGGCAGTTCCCTGAAGCTTTCTTT. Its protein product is CASSPGQFPEAFF.

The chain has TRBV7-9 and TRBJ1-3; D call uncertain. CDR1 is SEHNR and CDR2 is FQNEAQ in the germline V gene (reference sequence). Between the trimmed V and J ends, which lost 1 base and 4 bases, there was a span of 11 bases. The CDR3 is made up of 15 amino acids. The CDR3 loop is CASSLEGSLGNTIYF. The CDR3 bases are TGTGCCAGCAGCTTAGAAGGCTCTCTGGGAAACACCATATATTTT. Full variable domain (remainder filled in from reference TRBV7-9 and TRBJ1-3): DTGVSQNPRHKITKRGQNVTFRCDPISEHNRLYWYRQTLGQGPEFLTYFQNEAQLEKSRLLSDRFSAERPKGSFSTLEIQRTEQGDSAMYLCASSLEGSLGNTIYFGEGSWLTVV.

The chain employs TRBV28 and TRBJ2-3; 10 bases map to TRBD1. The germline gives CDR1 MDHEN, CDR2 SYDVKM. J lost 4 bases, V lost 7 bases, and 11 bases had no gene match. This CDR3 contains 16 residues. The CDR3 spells CASTLTGTGVSDTQYF. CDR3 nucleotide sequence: TGTGCCAGCACCTTAACCGGGACAGGGGTGTCAGATACGCAGTATTTT.

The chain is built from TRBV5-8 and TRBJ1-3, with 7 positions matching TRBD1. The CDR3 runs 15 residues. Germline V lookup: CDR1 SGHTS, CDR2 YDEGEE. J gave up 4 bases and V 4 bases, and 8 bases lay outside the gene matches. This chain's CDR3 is CASSPTGLAGNTIYF. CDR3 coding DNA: TGTGCCAGCAGCCCGACAGGGCTCGCCGGAAACACCATATATTTT.

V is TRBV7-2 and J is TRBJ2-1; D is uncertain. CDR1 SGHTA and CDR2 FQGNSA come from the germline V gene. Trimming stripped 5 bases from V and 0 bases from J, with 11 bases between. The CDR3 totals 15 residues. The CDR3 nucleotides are TGTGCCAGCAGCCCCCAGGTAGGCTCCTACAATGAGCAGTTCTTC. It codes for CASSPQVGSYNEQFF.

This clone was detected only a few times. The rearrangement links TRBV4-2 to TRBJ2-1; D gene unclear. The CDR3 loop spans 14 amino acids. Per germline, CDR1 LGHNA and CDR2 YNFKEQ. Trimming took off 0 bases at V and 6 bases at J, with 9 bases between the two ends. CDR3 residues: CASSQDLESNEQFF. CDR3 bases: TGTGCCAGCAGCCAAGATCTAGAGAGCAATGAGCAGTTCTTC.

As DNA, the CDR3 is TGTGCCAGCAGTGAAGAATATTCCGGGGAGCTGTTTTTT. Translating gives CASSEEYSGELFF. The V gene is TRBV2, the J gene TRBJ2-2; D is unclear. Germline V gene lookup returns CDR1 SNHLY and CDR2 FYNNEI. The CDR3 has 13 residues. The V and J ends lost 1 base and 6 bases respectively, with 6 bases between them.

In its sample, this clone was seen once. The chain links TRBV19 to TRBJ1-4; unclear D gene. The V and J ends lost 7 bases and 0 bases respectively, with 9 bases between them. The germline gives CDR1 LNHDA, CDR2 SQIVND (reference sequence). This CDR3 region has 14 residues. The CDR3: CASNRDATNEKLFF. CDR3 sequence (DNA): TGTGCCAGTAATAGAGATGCAACTAATGAAAAACTGTTTTTT.

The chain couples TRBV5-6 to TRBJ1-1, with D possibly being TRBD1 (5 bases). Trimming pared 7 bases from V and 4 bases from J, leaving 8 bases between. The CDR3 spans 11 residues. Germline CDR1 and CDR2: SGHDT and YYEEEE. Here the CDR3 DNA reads TGTGCCAGCGGGGCTGGCACTGAAGCTTTCTTT. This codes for CASGAGTEAFF.

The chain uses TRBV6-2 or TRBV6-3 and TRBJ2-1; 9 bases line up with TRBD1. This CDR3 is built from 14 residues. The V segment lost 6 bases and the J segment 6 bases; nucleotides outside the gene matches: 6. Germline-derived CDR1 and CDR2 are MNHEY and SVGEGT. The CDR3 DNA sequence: TGTGCCAGCAGCACAGGGGGCCGAGCCAATGAGCAGTTCTTC. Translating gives CASSTGGRANEQFF.

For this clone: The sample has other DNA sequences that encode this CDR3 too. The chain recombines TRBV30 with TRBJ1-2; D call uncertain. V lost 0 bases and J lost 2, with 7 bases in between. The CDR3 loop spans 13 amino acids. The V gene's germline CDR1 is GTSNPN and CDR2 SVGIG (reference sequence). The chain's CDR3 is CAWSVSGNYGYTF. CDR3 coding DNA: TGTGCCTGGAGTGTATCCGGGAACTATGGCTACACCTTC.

The CDR3 DNA is TGCGCCAGCACCGTTGAAGGCTATGGCTACACCTTC. Translating it yields CASTVEGYGYTF. The chain has TRBV5-1 and TRBJ1-2; D uncertain. This CDR3 has 12 amino acids. V shed 6 bases and J shed 4 bases, with 10 bases lying between them. The V gene's germline CDR1 is SGHRS and CDR2 YFSETQ.

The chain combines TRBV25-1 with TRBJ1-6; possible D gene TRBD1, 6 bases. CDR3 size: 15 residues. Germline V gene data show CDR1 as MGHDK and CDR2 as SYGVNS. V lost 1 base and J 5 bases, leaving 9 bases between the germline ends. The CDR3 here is CASSEWTEDNSPLHF. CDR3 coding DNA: TGTGCCAGCAGTGAATGGACAGAAGATAATTCACCCCTCCACTTT.

CDR3 in DNA: TGTGCCAGCAGCCCAAGTTCAGGGGTCTCTGGAAACACCATATATTTT. Translated: CASSPSSGVSGNTIYF. J is TRBJ1-3 and V is TRBV7-9; D perhaps matches TRBD1 (6 bases). Germline CDR1 is SEHNR and CDR2 is FQNEAQ (reference sequence). This CDR3 comprises 16 residues. The ends were cut back, 5 bases at V and 0 bases at J, with 14 bases in the middle.